This T cell receptor (beta chain) originates from a study of T cell responses to AZD1222 COVID-19 vaccine. General observations from the study: Repertoire sampling happened only post peak T cell response.

Concerning this clone: The antigen remains undetermined.

Using immunoSEQ multiplex PCR, the repertoire was profiled, and TCRdb retains in-frame clones only, with some absent. The sample has around 130,000 clones, about 90% seen once. The receptor comes from an adult in good health. The sequenced sample was peripheral blood, obtained on day 0 of AZD1222 vaccination.

The CDR3 is CASSFVEGGRDTQYF. CDR3 DNA: TGCGCCAGCAGCTTTGTGGAGGGCGGTAGAGATACGCAGTATTTT. This chain uses TRBV5-1 with TRBJ2-3, with D perhaps TRBD2 (6 bases). There are 15 residues in the CDR3. Germline CDR1 reads SGHRS; CDR2 reads YFSETQ. V gave up 2 bases and J gave up 5 bases, with 15 bases separating them.